Below are 28 T cell receptor beta chains sequenced from a single sample in a study of shared clonotypes between healthy human individuals. TCRdb's table, derived via immunoSEQ multiplex PCR, lists solely in-frame clones and lacks some. The table has around 200,000 clones, over 50% seen once. The specimen was memory CD4+ T cells sorted from blood. Noted subset: CD45RA-negative fraction. The source is a man aged 25-45 years in good health.

The chain is built from TRBV2 and TRBJ1-3; a possible D gene is TRBD1 (6 bases). This CDR3 region has 12 residues. V lost 6 bases and J 4 bases, leaving 7 bases between the germline ends. Germline V gene sequence: CDR1 SNHLY, CDR2 FYNNEI. The CDR3 nucleotides read TGTGCCAGCAGGGACAGCGGAAACACCATATATTTT. Amino acids: CASRDSGNTIYF.

The chain combines TRBV7-8 with TRBJ2-3, with 8 bases fitting TRBD1. Germline CDR1 SGHVS, CDR2 FQNEAQ. This CDR3 spans 15 amino acids. Losses at the gene ends were 5 bases for V and 2 bases for J; bases not matched to a gene: 6. For the CDR3, the DNA is TGTGCCAGCAGCCCCTACAGGGGGACCACAGATACGCAGTATTTT. Protein: CASSPYRGTTDTQYF. Combining the CDR3 with reference TRBV7-8 and TRBJ2-3 gives the whole variable domain GAGVSQSPRYKVAKRGQDVALRCDPISGHVSLFWYQQALGQGPEFLTYFQNEAQLDKSGLPSDRFFAERPEGSVSTLKIQRTQQEDSAVYLCASSPYRGTTDTQYFGPGTRLTVL.

The chain joins TRBV11-3 to TRBJ2-1; TRBD1 matches 7 bases. The V gene's germline CDR1 is SGHNT and CDR2 YENEEA. The CDR3 runs to 17 residues. V was clipped by 2 bases and J by 0 bases; unmatched bases: 7. DNA of the CDR3: TGTGCCAGCAGCTTAAGGGCGACAGGGAACTCCTACAATGAGCAGTTCTTC. Residues: CASSLRATGNSYNEQFF.

This chain links TRBV28 with TRBJ2-7; no clear D gene. Trimming took off 5 bases at V and 4 bases at J, with 9 bases between the two ends. The CDR3 totals 12 residues. The V gene's germline CDR1 is MDHEN and CDR2 SYDVKM. Here the CDR3 DNA reads TGTGCCAGCAGTCAGGCTAGTTACGAGCAGTACTTC. This sequence encodes CASSQASYEQYF.

This clone was counted once. The rearrangement uses TRBV2 and TRBJ2-5; 11 bases align to TRBD2. There are 16 residues in the CDR3. Germline lookup yields CDR1 SNHLY and CDR2 FYNNEI. After removal of 6 bases from V and 1 base from J, the junction contained 7 bases not matched to a gene. The CDR3 sequence is CASRATSGRPQETQYF. CDR3 DNA sequence: TGTGCCAGCAGGGCAACTAGCGGGAGACCCCAAGAGACCCAGTACTTC.

Comment on this clone: Additional DNA sequences in this sample encode the identical CDR3. V is TRBV6-5 and J is TRBJ2-5, with 7 bases matching TRBD1. Germline V lookup: CDR1 MNHEY, CDR2 SVGAGI. CDR3 length: 15 amino acids. Losses at the gene ends were 6 bases for V and 0 bases for J; bases not matched to a gene: 7. CDR3 sequence: CASSPDRVYQETQYF. CDR3 bases: TGTGCCAGCAGCCCTGACAGGGTTTACCAAGAGACCCAGTACTTC.

This clone was detected only a few times. This chain connects TRBV6-1 to TRBJ2-7, with unresolved D. The CDR3 is 16 residues long. CDR1 is MNHNS and CDR2 is SASEGT in the germline V gene. Between the trimmed V and J ends, which lost 2 bases and 0 bases, there was a span of 14 bases. The CDR3 nucleotides are TGTGCCAGCAGTGAAATAGGCTTCCCGAGCTCCTACGAGCAGTACTTC. The encoded protein is CASSEIGFPSSYEQYF.

The table lists this clone with a count of one. The chain couples TRBV7-9 to TRBJ2-7; TRBD1 might be the D (6 bases). Germline-derived CDR1 and CDR2 are SEHNR and FQNEAQ (reference sequence). The CDR3 has 15 amino acids. V gave up 5 bases and J gave up 7 bases, with 21 bases separating them. DNA of the CDR3: TGTGCCAGCAGCGAATCTCTTGGGGACACCAAAGAGCAGTACTTC. This sequence encodes CASSESLGDTKEQYF.

V is TRBV6-1 and J is TRBJ2-7; D remains ambiguous. CDR1 MNHNS and CDR2 SASEGT come from the germline V gene. CDR3 length: 15 residues. Trimming stripped 1 base from V and 0 bases from J, with 10 bases between. The CDR3 DNA follows: TGTGCCAGCAGTGAAGAGTTGATAGTCTCCTACGAGCAGTACTTC. Amino acid sequence: CASSEELIVSYEQYF.

The V gene is TRBV7-9, the J gene TRBJ1-3; possibly TRBD1 for D (5 bases). CDR1 is SEHNR, CDR2 FQNEAQ, per germline (reference sequence). The ends were cut back, 5 bases at V and 0 bases at J, with 11 bases in the middle. CDR3 length: 15 residues. In DNA, the CDR3 is TGTGCCAGCAGCGCGACAGTGGGCTCTGGAAACACCATATATTTT. Its protein is CASSATVGSGNTIYF.

This clone was detected only a few times. In the same sample, other DNA sequences code for this CDR3. The rearrangement joins TRBV2 to TRBJ2-5; D remains unclear. Germline V lookup: CDR1 SNHLY, CDR2 FYNNEI. The CDR3 has 11 amino acids. Between the trimmed V and J ends, which lost 6 bases and 5 bases, there was a span of 7 bases. The CDR3: CASSPQETQYF. The CDR3 nucleotides read TGTGCCAGCAGCCCTCAGGAGACCCAGTACTTC.

There are many counts of this clone. V gene TRBV10-3 combines with J gene TRBJ2-6; D uncertain. The germline V gene encodes CDR1 ENHRY and CDR2 SYGVKD. V was cut by 10 bases and J by 0 bases, with 7 bases left in between. The CDR3 is 13 amino acids. The CDR3 region has the DNA TGTGCCAGTCGTTACTCTGGGGCCAACGTCCTGACTTTC. Its protein product is CASRYSGANVLTF.

A single count supports this clone. An end of the junction does not agree with germline; a read error may underlie this. The chain couples TRBV7-7 to TRBJ2-1, with D unresolved. The CDR3 is made up of 14 amino acids. CDR1 SSHAT and CDR2 FNYEAQ come from the germline V gene (reference sequence). CDR3 in amino acids: CASSARSYSNEQFF. CDR3 in DNA: TGTGCTAGCAGCGCCCGTAGCTACTCCAATGAGCAGTTCTTC. Filled out from reference TRBV7-7 and TRBJ2-1, the complete variable domain reads GAGVSQSPRYKVTKRGQDVTLRCDPISSHATLYWYQQALGQGPEFLTYFNYEAQPDKSGLPSDRFSAERPEGSISTLTIQRTEQRDSAMYRCASSARSYSNEQFFGPGTRLTVL.

The chain uses TRBV28 and TRBJ2-7; a weak D match, TRBD2 (7 bases). Trimming removed 5 bases from V and 2 bases from J, with 13 bases in between. Germline V lookup: CDR1 MDHEN, CDR2 SYDVKM. The CDR3 length is 14 residues. This CDR3 is CASSGGANPYEQYF. CDR3 sequence (DNA): TGTGCCAGCAGTGGGGGGGCAAACCCCTACGAGCAGTACTTC. Full variable domain (outside the CDR3, taken from reference TRBV28 and TRBJ2-7): DVKVTQSSRYLVKRTGEKVFLECVQDMDHENMFWYRQDPGLGLRLIYFSYDVKMKEKGDIPEGYSVSREKKERFSLILESASTNQTSMYLCASSGGANPYEQYFGPGTRLTVT.

This chain connects TRBV25-1 to TRBJ2-1; TRBD2 aligns across 7 bases. Per germline, CDR1 MGHDK and CDR2 SYGVNS. The CDR3 runs 17 residues. After removal of 3 bases from V and 6 bases from J, the junction contained 14 bases not matched to a gene. The CDR3 sequence is CASSEPSDGRYSNEQFF. The CDR3, as DNA: TGTGCCAGCAGTGAGCCCTCTGACGGGAGGTATAGCAATGAGCAGTTCTTC.

This clone was recorded only once. The V gene is TRBV11-2, the J gene TRBJ2-5; TRBD1 matches at 8 bases. CDR1 and CDR2 (germline): SGHAT, FQNNGV. V was pared by 1 base and J by 0 bases, with 1 base of the junction left unmatched. The CDR3 runs 15 residues. The DNA for the CDR3 is TGTGCCAGCAGCTTAGGGGACAGGTACCAAGAGACCCAGTACTTC. Translated, it gives CASSLGDRYQETQYF.

The rearrangement links TRBV6-5 to TRBJ1-1, with TRBD1 matching over 7 bases. V was pared by 2 bases and J by 4 bases, with 10 bases of the junction left unmatched. The CDR3 covers 16 residues. The germline gives CDR1 MNHEY, CDR2 SVGAGI. This chain's CDR3 is CASSYEATGWVTEAFF. DNA of the CDR3: TGTGCCAGCAGTTACGAGGCGACAGGGTGGGTCACTGAAGCTTTCTTT.

This clone has a count of ten or more. CDR3 sequence reads: CASSLVRTGTKNIQYF. Here the CDR3 DNA reads TGTGCCAGCAGCTTAGTCAGGACAGGGACCAAAAACATTCAGTACTTC. The chain is built from TRBV7-2 and TRBJ2-4, with 8 bases fitting TRBD1. The germline CDR1 and CDR2 sequences are SGHTA and FQGNSA. The CDR3 is made up of 16 amino acids. V shed 1 base and J 2 bases; nucleotides not matched to a gene: 4.

The rearrangement uses TRBV19 and TRBJ2-1; TRBD2 agrees at 9 bases. The CDR3 spans 16 residues. After removal of 3 bases from V and 7 bases from J, the junction contained 10 bases not matched to a gene. CDR1 is LNHDA and CDR2 is SQIVND in the germline V gene (reference sequence). The CDR3 reads CASSIEILAGRNEQFF. DNA of the CDR3: TGTGCCAGTAGTATTGAGATCCTAGCGGGGAGGAATGAGCAGTTCTTC.

The genes are TRBV7-3 and TRBJ1-2, with TRBD1 as a possible D gene (6 bases). In germline, CDR1 is SGHTA, CDR2 FQGTGA. This CDR3 is 11 amino acids long. Trimming left V 9 bases short and J 7 bases short, with 12 bases between. CDR3 sequence reads: CASGIGGGYTF. CDR3 sequence (DNA): TGTGCCAGTGGAATAGGGGGTGGCTACACCTTC.

The CDR3 nucleotides read TGTGCCAGCAGTGAATACAGGGGGCTCCGAAATCAGCCCCAGCATTTT. It translates to CASSEYRGLRNQPQHF. The chain combines TRBV6-1 with TRBJ1-5; 9 nucleotides match TRBD1. The CDR3 runs to 16 residues. Germline V lookup: CDR1 MNHNS, CDR2 SASEGT. V lost 2 bases and J lost 4; bases outside the gene matches: 6.

There are a few counts of this clone. The chain combines TRBV27 with TRBJ1-1, with D perhaps TRBD1 (5 bases). The germline CDR1 and CDR2 sequences are MNHEY and SMNVEV (reference sequence). The CDR3 totals 13 residues. Trimming stripped 5 bases from V and 9 bases from J, with 16 bases between. The CDR3: CASSTFQGEQAFF. The CDR3 DNA sequence: TGTGCCAGCAGTACCTTTCAGGGAGAGCAAGCTTTCTTT.

This rearrangement joins TRBV18 to TRBJ2-1; 9 nucleotides align to TRBD2. J lost 4 bases, V lost 3 bases, and 1 base had no gene match. Germline V CDR1 and CDR2: KGHSH, LQKENI. The CDR3 length is 14 residues. CDR3 nucleotide sequence: TGTGCCAGCTCACCGGCGGGAGGGTACAATGAGCAGTTCTTC. Encoded protein: CASSPAGGYNEQFF.

The V and J genes are TRBV27 and TRBJ2-3; 9 bases map to TRBD2. Trimming took 6 bases from V and 6 from J; bases not matched to a gene: 10. This CDR3 is 15 amino acids long. In germline, CDR1 is MNHEY, CDR2 SMNVEV (reference sequence). The CDR3 coding sequence is TGTGCCAGCAGCCGCGTAGCGGGAGTGGGCGATACGCAGTATTTT. Its protein is CASSRVAGVGDTQYF.

The gene calls are TRBV14 and TRBJ1-1; D gene unclear. Germline values: CDR1 SGHDN, CDR2 FVKESK. The CDR3 is 11 amino acids. V was cut by 2 bases and J by 7 bases, with 5 bases left in between. The CDR3 is CASSQFYEAFF. The CDR3 DNA is TGTGCCAGCAGCCAATTTTATGAAGCTTTCTTT.

This clone was seen at least ten times. The chain recombines TRBV6-1 with TRBJ1-5, with unresolved D. Germline V gene sequence: CDR1 MNHNS, CDR2 SASEGT. Trimming took off 3 bases at V and 9 bases at J, with 12 bases between the two ends. The CDR3 loop spans 13 amino acids. The CDR3 coding sequence is TGTGCCAGCAGTGATTCTATGGGTAGGCCCCAGCATTTT. Its protein product is CASSDSMGRPQHF.

This clone was recorded once. The V call is TRBV7-3, the J call TRBJ2-1; D tentatively reads TRBD1 or TRBD2 (5 bases each). Trimming took 1 base from V and 7 from J, leaving 14 bases between them. Germline assignment: CDR1 SGHTA and CDR2 FQGTGA. The CDR3 runs 15 residues. The CDR3 loop is CASSLMTGRGNEQFF. CDR3 DNA: TGTGCCAGCAGCTTAATGACGGGAAGGGGAAATGAGCAGTTCTTC.

The rearrangement links TRBV6-5 to TRBJ2-7, with D possibly matching TRBD2 (6 bases). V lost 6 bases and J 2 bases, leaving 14 bases between the germline ends. The germline CDR1 and CDR2 sequences are MNHEY and SVGAGI. This CDR3 comprises 14 residues. CDR3 coding DNA: TGTGCCAGCAGCACCGCAGCGGGCCCCTACGAGCAGTACTTC. Protein sequence: CASSTAAGPYEQYF.